This TCR beta chain was retrieved from a study of Graves' ophthalmopathy and Graves' hyperthyroidism. General observations from the study: A classifier, a 13-signature model, separated ophthalmopathy from stable hyperthyroidism with approximately 88% sensitivity and 75% to 83% specificity. Blood samples also showed most expanded thyroid clonotypes exceeding 0.001 frequency.

Deletions cut 3 bases from V and 0 bases from J, with 16 bases between. Looked up from germline, CDR1 is SGHKS and CDR2 is YYEKEE (reference sequence). The CDR3 has 17 amino acids. Other autoimmune disease, uncontrolled infection, pregnancy and lactation led to exclusion. Comments on this clonotype: Its cognate antigen is unknown.

CDR3 regions of TCR beta were amplified from RNA transcripts. After a first-round RT-PCR with HTBI primers, a second-round multiplex PCR was run. TCRdb processed the multiplex PCR reads anew with MiXCR; each CDR3 protein has one entry. The sample consists of 500,000 to 700,000 distinct CDR3 sequences, 35% to 45% of them appearing once. This receptor was obtained from an adult man with Graves' hyperthyroidism. Sequencing was done on a sample of peripheral blood or thyroid tissue (not recorded which). The gene calls are TRBV5-5 and TRBJ1-3, with D possibly TRBD1 on 5 matching bases. The CDR3 spells CASSYPAGGSSGNTIYF. The DNA of the CDR3 is TGTGCCAGCAGCTACCCGGCGGGGGGTAGCTCTGGAAACACCATATATTTT.